This entry is about one T cell receptor beta chain. The data were obtained in a study of T-cell reconstitution after alpha-beta-depleted transplantation in children. Preparing the TCRbeta library involved the use of unique molecular identifiers. TCRdb re-analysed the PCR reads in MiXCR, keeping a single row per CDR3 protein. This table has 610,000 or so distinct CDR3 sequences, 27% appearing once. The CDR3 runs 13 residues. Trimming took 0 bases from V and 4 from J, leaving 5 bases between them. Per germline, CDR1 MNHNY and CDR2 SVGAGI (reference sequence). The receptor was isolated from a boy under two years old with Wiskott-Aldrich syndrome, due to receive a stem cell transplant. The specimen was PBMCs, collected before TCRalphabeta/CD19-depleted stem cell transplant. This chain joins TRBV6-6 and TRBJ2-3; D could derive from TRBD1 or TRBD2 (5 bases each). CDR3 bases: TGTGCCAGCAGTTACTCGGGGGCAGATACGCAGTATTTT. Protein: CASSYSGADTQYF.